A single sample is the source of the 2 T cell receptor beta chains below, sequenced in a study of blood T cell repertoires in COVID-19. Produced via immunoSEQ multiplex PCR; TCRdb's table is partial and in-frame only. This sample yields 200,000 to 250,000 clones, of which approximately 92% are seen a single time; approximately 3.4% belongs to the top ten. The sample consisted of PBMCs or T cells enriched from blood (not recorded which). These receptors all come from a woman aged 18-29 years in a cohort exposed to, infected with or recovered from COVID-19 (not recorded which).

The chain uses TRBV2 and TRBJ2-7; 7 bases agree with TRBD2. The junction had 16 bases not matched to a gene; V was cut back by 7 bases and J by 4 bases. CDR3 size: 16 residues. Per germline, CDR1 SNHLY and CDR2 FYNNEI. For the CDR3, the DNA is TGTGCCAGCACCGAGCCCCCTCCGACTAGCCAATACGAGCAGTACTTC. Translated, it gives CASTEPPPTSQYEQYF.

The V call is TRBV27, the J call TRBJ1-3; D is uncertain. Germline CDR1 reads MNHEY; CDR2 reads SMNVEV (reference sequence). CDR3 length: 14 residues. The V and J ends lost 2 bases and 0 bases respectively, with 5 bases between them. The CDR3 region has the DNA TGTGCCAGCAGTTTACGGGGCTCTGGAAACACCATATATTTT. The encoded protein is CASSLRGSGNTIYF.